This T cell receptor (beta chain) was sequenced in a study of blood T cell repertoires in COVID-19. Study-wide context: From the United States, Italy and Spain came samples of acute and convalescent COVID-19.

From germline, CDR1 is LNHDA and CDR2 SQIVND (reference sequence). The CDR3 runs 11 residues. The ends lost 8 bases at V and 11 bases at J; junction bases unmatched: 7. Per the original data handling: Amplification with reference gene primers provided the estimates of nucleated cell counts. Sequencing was performed with immunoSEQ multiplex PCR; in TCRdb, only in-frame clones are kept and a portion is missing. V and J calls and clone size are as listed in that table; D and trimming were resolved from the DNA. The sample contains about 240,000 clones, 82% of which appear only once. This chain uses TRBV19 with TRBJ1-1; TRBD1 matches at 8 bases. Material: peripheral blood. The clonotype was recovered from a woman between 65 and 79 years old with acute or convalescent COVID-19. Here the CDR3 DNA reads TGTGCCAGTCGCAGGGGGCTGTGGGCTTTCTTT. It translates to CASRRGLWAFF. The variable domain in full, with the rest retrieved from reference TRBV19 and TRBJ1-1, is DGGITQSPKYLFRKEGQNVTLSCEQNLNHDAMYWYRQDPGQGLRLIYYSQIVNDFQKGDIAEGYSVSREKKESFPLTVTSAQKNPTAFYLCASRRGLWAFFGQGTRLTVV.